The T cell receptor (beta chain) under discussion was sequenced for a study of blood T cell repertoires in COVID-19 (dated by TCRdb to 2018 to 2021). About the study as a whole: Samples covering the acute and convalescent phases of COVID-19 were provided by collaborators in the United States, Italy and Spain. The samples were drawn from two sources: the first 160 participants of the ongoing ImmuneRACE study, and over 1,000 subjects contributed by 6 global collaborators. The prospective study material was composed of cDNA or gDNA derived from T cells, B-cell-depleted T cells, or PBMCs. Deeply sampled blood TCRbeta repertoires from subjects exposed to, actively infected with, or recovered from COVID-19 were included in the dataset. Where available, HLA class I and class II types were taken from metadata supplied by the sample provider and were not determined by assay-based typing. Sample metadata almost always included a de-identified subject ID, COVID-19 status, age in years and sex. The repertoires were released in a freely available public database intended as a resource for research on the immune response to SARS-CoV-2. The research as a whole found: The quantity of clinical and demographic metadata differed by source and by participant and was supplied without curation.

Participants in the prospective study were aged roughly 18 to 100 years, lived in some 24 United States geographic areas, and enrolled through a virtual design. Cohort assignment in the prospective study relied on participant-reported clinical history from a screening survey and a study questionnaire. Each participant in the prospective study had whole blood, serum and a nasopharyngeal or oropharyngeal swab collected by mobile phlebotomists. Over a roughly two-month period, participants in the prospective study had the option of providing additional blood draws and questionnaires. Before DNA extraction, blood samples from the prospective study were shipped at room temperature or frozen. The CDR3 runs 15 residues from the cysteine to the phenylalanine. Just the 45-base CDR3 DNA is kept, in frame starting at base 1. Sequences MNHEY (CDR1) and SVGAGI (CDR2) are obtained from the germline V gene. Compared with germline, V lacks 6 bases and J lacks 2 bases; bases without a gene match: 7.

TCRbeta CDR3 regions were amplified from genomic DNA by means of the immunoSEQ Assay, a bias-controlled multiplex PCR. The authors processed their data as follows. Within the assay, amplification of reference gene primers was used to estimate how many nucleated cells each sample contained. Sequence reads were collapsed and filtered to measure the absolute abundance of every unique TCRbeta CDR3 rearrangement. Productive Simpson clonality was computed per sample as the square root of Simpson's diversity index over productive rearrangements. This immuneACCESS table, as held by TCRdb, lists in-frame sequences with V and J called but not all clones. Of the missing ones, under half trace to an unresolved V gene in checked studies; the others have no known cause. Clone size and V and J calls were adopted from that table, with D and trimming inferred from the DNA. The sample yields 200,000 or so clones; 70% to 90% were counted once. The ten most abundant clones make up roughly 2.3% of the sample.

Comment on this clone: The antigen it recognizes is unknown. It has no much larger one-base neighbor in the sample; base qualities were not kept.

Sequencing used PBMCs or T cells enriched from blood (not recorded which). The sequence derives from a woman aged 40 to 50 with acute COVID-19. The receptor chain draws on TRBV6-5 and TRBJ1-5, with 7 junctional bases fitting TRBD1. The CDR3 has the sequence CASRPDRARNQPQHF. In nucleotide form, the sequence is TGTGCCAGCAGACCCGACAGGGCGCGCAATCAGCCCCAGCATTTT.